This T cell receptor (beta chain) stems from a study of shared clonotypes between healthy human individuals. Selected positively for CCR7 and CD45RO-negative, naive CD8 cells excluded terminally differentiated effector memory CD45RA+ cells. Only in-frame clones appear in the TCRdb table, and some are missing; sequencing was by immunoSEQ multiplex PCR. The sample contains approximately 2,200,000 clones, about 92% of which appear only once. V shed 0 bases and J shed 0 bases, with 12 bases lying between them. The CDR3 is 16 residues long. Germline CDR1 is GTSNPN and CDR2 is SVGIG (reference sequence). The sequence came from a young man in good health. Some clones in this sample may be carry-over from other donors' samples. This chain joins TRBV30 and TRBJ2-1; D gene uncertain. The source material was naive CD8+ T cells from PBMCs. CDR3 residues: CAWSVRRQSSYNEQFF. CDR3 nucleotides: TGTGCCTGGAGTGTACGGCGGCAGTCCTCCTACAATGAGCAGTTCTTC.